The sequence of this T cell receptor (beta chain) was determined in a study of blood T cell repertoires in COVID-19. Study-wide context: The United States, Italy and Spain supplied acute and convalescent COVID-19 samples. PBMCs, B-cell-depleted T cells, or T cells were the source of the cDNA or gDNA that made up the material.

Comments on this clone: The same CDR3 can be traced to other DNA sequences in this sample.

The repertoire was sequenced with immunoSEQ multiplex PCR; TCRdb's copy has only in-frame clones and lacks some. Among roughly 90,000 clones listed, around 85% were seen once. CDR1 and CDR2 (germline): SGHTA, FQGNSA. The trim removed 1 base at V and 0 bases at J, leaving 0 bases unmatched. This CDR3 contains 15 residues. Sequenced input: peripheral blood. The rearrangement uses TRBV7-2 and TRBJ2-1; 7 bases map to TRBD2. This sequence was found in a man aged 50 or older with acute or convalescent COVID-19. CDR3 loop: CASSLGGGSYNEQFF. CDR3 sequence (DNA): TGTGCCAGCAGCTTAGGGGGGGGCTCCTACAATGAGCAGTTCTTC.